The rows below give T cell receptor beta chains drawn from one sample of a study of blood T cells in healthy people across ages. TCRdb redid the calling of the 5' RACE reads with MiXCR, one entry per CDR3 protein. The sample shows approximately 770,000 distinct CDR3 sequences, roughly 60% of them seen only once. Sequenced: blood. These receptors were collected from a young man in good health. The CDR3 runs from the conserved cysteine through the conserved F or W. D genes are given only for firm matches. Clone size is shown for a subset of rows, as once, few, many or a class of expanded clone.

cdr3_aa: CATSAQSTDTQYF
cdr3_nt: TGTGCCACCAGTGCCCAGTCTACAGATACGCAGTATTTT
j_call: TRBJ2-3
d_call: NA
v_call: TRBV24-1
clone_size: NA

cdr3_aa: CASSAPKGQYF
cdr3_nt: TGTGCCAGCAGTGCACCAAAAGGGCAGTATTTT
j_call: TRBJ2-3
d_call: NA
v_call: TRBV2
clone_size: NA

cdr3_aa: CASSLEGYWGEQFF
cdr3_nt: TGTGCCAGCAGTTTGGAGGGTTATTGGGGTGAGCAGTTCTTC
j_call: TRBJ2-1
d_call: NA
v_call: TRBV6-2/TRBV6-3
clone_size: NA

cdr3_aa: CASSLDRGIYGYTF
cdr3_nt: TGTGCCAGCAGTTTAGACAGGGGAATATATGGCTACACCTTC
j_call: TRBJ1-2
d_call: TRBD1
v_call: TRBV12-3/TRBV12-4
clone_size: NA

cdr3_aa: CASSAITSVEQFF
cdr3_nt: TGTGCCAGCAGTGCCATAACGTCCGTGGAGCAGTTCTTC
j_call: TRBJ2-1
d_call: NA
v_call: TRBV2
clone_size: few

cdr3_aa: CASSLMRQPDTEAFF
cdr3_nt: TGCGCCAGCAGCTTAATGAGACAGCCAGACACTGAAGCTTTCTTT
j_call: TRBJ1-1
d_call: NA
v_call: TRBV5-1
clone_size: NA

cdr3_aa: CASTVAMSGNEQFF
cdr3_nt: TGCGCCAGCACCGTAGCAATGAGTGGGAATGAGCAGTTCTTC
j_call: TRBJ2-1
d_call: NA
v_call: TRBV5-1
clone_size: NA

cdr3_aa: CASSPPGDRLPYEQYF
cdr3_nt: TGTGCCAGCAGCCCCCCGGGGGACAGACTTCCGTACGAGCAGTACTTC
j_call: TRBJ2-7
d_call: NA
v_call: TRBV7-2
clone_size: few

cdr3_aa: CASRDPTSSNEQFF
cdr3_nt: TGCGCCAGCAGGGACCCGACTAGCAGCAATGAGCAGTTCTTC
j_call: TRBJ2-1
d_call: TRBD2
v_call: TRBV5-1
clone_size: NA

cdr3_aa: CSVETNNLGTQYF
cdr3_nt: TGCAGCGTTGAAACTAACAACCTCGGGACCCAGTACTTC
j_call: TRBJ2-5
d_call: NA
v_call: TRBV29-1
clone_size: NA

cdr3_aa: CASIAGGASEQFF
cdr3_nt: TGTGCCAGCATTGCGGGGGGGGCTAGTGAGCAGTTCTTC
j_call: TRBJ2-1
d_call: TRBD2
v_call: TRBV7-9
clone_size: NA

cdr3_aa: CSVVVEGQYNEQFF
cdr3_nt: TGCAGCGTCGTAGTCGAGGGACAGTACAATGAGCAGTTCTTC
j_call: TRBJ2-1
d_call: TRBD1
v_call: TRBV29-1
clone_size: NA

cdr3_aa: CSASPLALKYNEQFF
cdr3_nt: TGCAGTGCGTCCCCTCTAGCGTTAAAATACAATGAGCAGTTCTTC
j_call: TRBJ2-1
d_call: NA
v_call: TRBV20-1
clone_size: once

cdr3_aa: CASSQVVGAYEQYF
cdr3_nt: TGTGCCAGCAGCCAAGTGGTGGGGGCCTACGAGCAGTACTTC
j_call: TRBJ2-7
d_call: NA
v_call: TRBV3-1
clone_size: NA

cdr3_aa: CASMSTSGANVLTF
cdr3_nt: TGCGCCAGCATGAGCACATCTGGGGCCAACGTCCTGACTTTC
j_call: TRBJ2-6
d_call: NA
v_call: TRBV5-1
clone_size: NA

cdr3_aa: CASSQAQGVRETQYF
cdr3_nt: TGCGCCAGCAGCCAAGCCCAGGGGGTTAGAGAGACCCAGTACTTC
j_call: TRBJ2-5
d_call: TRBD1
v_call: TRBV4-3
clone_size: NA

cdr3_aa: CASSINRDRVHEQYF
cdr3_nt: TGTGCCAGCAGTATTAACCGGGACAGGGTACACGAGCAGTACTTC
j_call: TRBJ2-7
d_call: TRBD1
v_call: TRBV27
clone_size: NA

cdr3_aa: CSARDGGTGGTEAFF
cdr3_nt: TGCAGTGCTAGAGATGGAGGGACAGGGGGGACTGAAGCTTTCTTT
j_call: TRBJ1-1
d_call: TRBD1
v_call: TRBV20-1
clone_size: few

cdr3_aa: CASSLVYGYTF
cdr3_nt: TGTGCCAGCAGCTTAGTCTATGGCTACACCTTC
j_call: TRBJ1-2
d_call: NA
v_call: TRBV7-2
clone_size: many

cdr3_aa: CSASSQLRAGETQYF
cdr3_nt: TGCAGTGCTAGTAGCCAACTCCGGGCGGGGGAGACCCAGTACTTC
j_call: TRBJ2-5
d_call: NA
v_call: TRBV20-1
clone_size: few

cdr3_aa: CSARGEREGETQYF
cdr3_nt: TGCAGTGCTCGCGGGGAACGGGAGGGGGAGACCCAGTACTTC
j_call: TRBJ2-5
d_call: TRBD2
v_call: TRBV20-1
clone_size: NA

cdr3_aa: CASSFGAVGAGGYTF
cdr3_nt: TGTGCCAGCAGCTTCGGAGCCGTTGGCGCGGGGGGCTACACCTTC
j_call: TRBJ1-2
d_call: NA
v_call: TRBV7-2
clone_size: NA

cdr3_aa: CASTLKGENIQYF
cdr3_nt: TGTGCCAGCACCCTCAAGGGGGAGAACATTCAGTACTTC
j_call: TRBJ2-4
d_call: NA
v_call: TRBV3-1
clone_size: NA

cdr3_aa: CSASRVQETQYF
cdr3_nt: TGCAGTGCTAGTAGGGTTCAGGAGACCCAGTACTTC
j_call: TRBJ2-5
d_call: NA
v_call: TRBV20-1
clone_size: few

cdr3_aa: CASSLDGAGSYNEQFF
cdr3_nt: TGCGCCAGCAGCTTGGATGGGGCGGGCTCCTACAATGAGCAGTTCTTC
j_call: TRBJ2-1
d_call: NA
v_call: TRBV5-1
clone_size: few

cdr3_aa: CATLTDGLYGYTF
cdr3_nt: TGTGCCACCTTAACCGACGGCCTCTATGGCTACACCTTC
j_call: TRBJ1-2
d_call: NA
v_call: TRBV6-8
clone_size: few

cdr3_aa: CSAAFGTGGGQPQHF
cdr3_nt: TGCAGTGCCGCCTTCGGGACAGGGGGCGGTCAGCCCCAGCATTTT
j_call: TRBJ1-5
d_call: TRBD1
v_call: TRBV20-1
clone_size: NA

cdr3_aa: CASSLMRGSNEKLFF
cdr3_nt: TGTGCCAGCAGCTTAATGCGCGGATCAAATGAAAAACTGTTTTTT
j_call: TRBJ1-4
d_call: NA
v_call: TRBV7-9
clone_size: NA

cdr3_aa: CSAGPYYEQYF
cdr3_nt: TGCAGTGCGGGACCCTACTACGAGCAGTACTTC
j_call: TRBJ2-7
d_call: NA
v_call: TRBV20-1
clone_size: few

cdr3_aa: CASSIEFTQYF
cdr3_nt: TGCGCCAGCAGCATCGAGTTTACGCAGTATTTT
j_call: TRBJ2-3
d_call: NA
v_call: TRBV5-1
clone_size: NA

cdr3_aa: CSVGGGRAGTDTQYF
cdr3_nt: TGCAGCGTTGGAGGGGGCAGGGCCGGCACAGATACGCAGTATTTT
j_call: TRBJ2-3
d_call: TRBD1
v_call: TRBV29-1
clone_size: once

cdr3_aa: CSASTRGGTGGFFGNIQYF
cdr3_nt: TGCAGTGCTAGTACACGCGGGGGGACAGGGGGATTTTTTGGAAACATTCAGTACTTC
j_call: TRBJ2-4
d_call: TRBD1
v_call: TRBV20-1
clone_size: NA

cdr3_aa: CASSFPRGAAEQFF
cdr3_nt: TGTGCCAGCAGTTTCCCCCGGGGGGCGGCTGAGCAGTTCTTC
j_call: TRBJ2-1
d_call: NA
v_call: TRBV12-3/TRBV12-4
clone_size: NA

cdr3_aa: CASSNFDRGGEAFF
cdr3_nt: TGTGCCAGTAGTAACTTCGACAGGGGAGGTGAAGCTTTCTTT
j_call: TRBJ1-1
d_call: TRBD1
v_call: TRBV19
clone_size: NA

cdr3_aa: CASSVQGPGSNEQFF
cdr3_nt: TGCGCCAGCAGCGTACAGGGCCCGGGTAGCAATGAGCAGTTCTTC
j_call: TRBJ2-1
d_call: NA
v_call: TRBV5-1
clone_size: few